This TCR beta chain came from a study of T-cell memory formation after mild COVID-19. In the study overall: For the most part, TCR clusters were specific to one donor. General study findings and limits: For second-wave clones that peaked at day 37, SARS-CoV-2 specificity went unverified. From day 15 to 85, contracting clones were balanced between CD4 and CD8, whereas later expanders leaned toward CD4+. CD8+ contracting clones occupied EMRA, while CD4+ ones occupied mainly CM and EM.

This clonotype was counted between two and nine times. Its antigen is not identified. The CDR3 sequence is 14 residues long. V dropped 2 bases and J dropped 6; count of bases not matched to a gene: 3. TCRdb re-called the 5' RACE reads with MiXCR, one entry per CDR3 protein. The repertoire includes hundreds of thousands of distinct CDR3 sequences, 28% of them detected once, and about 14% sits in the top ten. This receptor was obtained from an adult woman who had mild COVID-19 (a few samples of this study predate the infection). Cell type and time point are not known. The chain combines TRBV5-3 with TRBJ2-2; the match to TRBD2 covers 8 bases. TRBV5-3 is flagged as an ORF with uncertain function. The sequenced material came from PBMCs or a T cell subset sorted from them (not recorded which). The CDR3 DNA follows: TGTGCCAGAAGCTTAACTAGCGGCGCCGGGGAGCTGTTTTTT. Translation gives CARSLTSGAGELFF.